This entry concerns a single T cell receptor (beta chain). The data were taken from a study of blood T cell repertoires in COVID-19. Study at large: Sample material is recorded as cDNA or gDNA derived from T cells, B-cell-depleted T cells, or PBMCs.

This CDR3 region has 14 residues. Trimming pared 1 base from V and 3 bases from J, leaving 10 bases between. CDR1 and CDR2 (germline): SGHNT, YENEEA. In the original processing: Counts of nucleated cells, estimated from reference gene primer amplification, were obtained. Measured with immunoSEQ multiplex PCR; TCRdb has only the in-frame clones, and not every one. V and J calls and clone size are those listed in that table; D and trimming were worked out from the DNA. The table shows about 110,000 clones, with 65% to 80% occurring only once. This receptor was taken from a woman in her sixties or seventies with acute or convalescent COVID-19. The chain has TRBV11-3 and TRBJ2-7; tentative D call: TRBD2 (7 bases). Sequencing was carried out using peripheral blood. The CDR3 loop is CASSLGGGDYEQYF. DNA for the CDR3: TGTGCCAGCAGCTTAGGAGGGGGGGACTACGAGCAGTACTTC.